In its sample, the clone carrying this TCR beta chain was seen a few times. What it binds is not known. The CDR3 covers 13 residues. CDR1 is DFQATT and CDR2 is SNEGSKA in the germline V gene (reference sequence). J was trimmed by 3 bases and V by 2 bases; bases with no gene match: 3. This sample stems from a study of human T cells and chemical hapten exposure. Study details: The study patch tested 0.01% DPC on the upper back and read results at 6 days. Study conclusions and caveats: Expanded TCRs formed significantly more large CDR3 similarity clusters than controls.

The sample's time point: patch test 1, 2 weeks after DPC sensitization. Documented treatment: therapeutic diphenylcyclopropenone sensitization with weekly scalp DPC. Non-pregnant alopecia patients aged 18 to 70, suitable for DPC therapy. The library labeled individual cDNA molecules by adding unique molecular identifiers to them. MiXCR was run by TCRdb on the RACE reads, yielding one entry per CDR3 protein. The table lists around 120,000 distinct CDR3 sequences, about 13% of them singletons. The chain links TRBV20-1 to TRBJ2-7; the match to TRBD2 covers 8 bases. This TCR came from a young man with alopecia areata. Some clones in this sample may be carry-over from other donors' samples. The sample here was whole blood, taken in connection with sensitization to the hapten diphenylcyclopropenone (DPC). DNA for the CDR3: TGCAGTGCTAGACTAGCGGGTCTCTACGAGCAGTACTTC. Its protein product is CSARLAGLYEQYF.